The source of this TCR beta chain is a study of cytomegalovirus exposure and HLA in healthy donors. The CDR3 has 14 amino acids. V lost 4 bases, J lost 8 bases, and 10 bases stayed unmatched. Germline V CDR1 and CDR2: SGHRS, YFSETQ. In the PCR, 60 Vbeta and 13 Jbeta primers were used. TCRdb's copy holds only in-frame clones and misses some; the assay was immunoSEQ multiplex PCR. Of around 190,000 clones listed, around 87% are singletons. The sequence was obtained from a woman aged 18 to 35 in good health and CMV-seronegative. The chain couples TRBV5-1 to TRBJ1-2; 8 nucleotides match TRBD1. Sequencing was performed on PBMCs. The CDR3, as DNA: TGCGCCAGCAGCGGAAGAAAGACAGGGGCCGGCTACACCTTC. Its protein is CASSGRKTGAGYTF.